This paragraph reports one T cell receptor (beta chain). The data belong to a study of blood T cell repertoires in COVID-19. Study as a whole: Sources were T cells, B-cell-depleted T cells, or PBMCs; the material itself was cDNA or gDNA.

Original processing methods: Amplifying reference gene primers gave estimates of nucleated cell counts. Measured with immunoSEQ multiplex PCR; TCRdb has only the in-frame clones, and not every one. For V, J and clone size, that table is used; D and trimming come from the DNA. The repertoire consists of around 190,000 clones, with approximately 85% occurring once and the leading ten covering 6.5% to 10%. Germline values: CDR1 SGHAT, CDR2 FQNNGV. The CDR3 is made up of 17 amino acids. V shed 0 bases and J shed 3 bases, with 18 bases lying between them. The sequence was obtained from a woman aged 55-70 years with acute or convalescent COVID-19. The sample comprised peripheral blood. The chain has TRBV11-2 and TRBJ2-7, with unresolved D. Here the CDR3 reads CASSLDGVDRLYYEQYF. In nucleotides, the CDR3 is TGTGCCAGCAGCTTAGACGGAGTTGATAGATTATACTACGAGCAGTACTTC. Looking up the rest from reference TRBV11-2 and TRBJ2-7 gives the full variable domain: EAGVAQSPRYKIIEKRQSVAFWCNPISGHATLYWYQQILGQGPKLLIQFQNNGVVDDSQLPKDRFSAERLKGVDSTLKIQPAKLEDSAVYLCASSLDGVDRLYYEQYFGPGTRLTVT.